Listed below are T cell receptor beta chains from one sample, sequenced in a study of a mutant IDH1 vaccine in newly diagnosed glioma. This table comes from immunoSEQ multiplex PCR, and its TCRdb copy is limited to in-frame clones, with some not included. The sample has 60,000 to 85,000 clones, roughly 78% seen once. The specimen was PBMCs, collected from a glioma patient treated with radiotherapy, temozolomide or both. These receptors were obtained from a man in his fifties or sixties with glioma. CDR3s include the opening cysteine and the closing phenylalanine or tryptophan. A D gene is named only where the DNA matches it firmly. Part of the rows lack a size; the others show once, few, many or a class for expanded clones.

abundance: .
j_gene: TRBJ1-3
v_gene: TRBV7-2
d_gene: .
CDR3nt: TGTGCCAGCAGCCCAGGGCTTGGGAGAAACACCATATATTTT
CDR3aa: CASSPGLGRNTIYF

abundance: .
j_gene: TRBJ1-3
v_gene: TRBV30
d_gene: TRBD1
CDR3nt: TGTGCCTGGGGACAGGGGGACACCATATATTTT
CDR3aa: CAWGQGDTIYF

abundance: .
j_gene: TRBJ1-1
v_gene: TRBV19
d_gene: TRBD1
CDR3nt: TGTGCCAGTAGTCTTTGGACAGGGACGAACACTGAAGCTTTCTTT
CDR3aa: CASSLWTGTNTEAFF

abundance: .
j_gene: TRBJ2-7
v_gene: TRBV7-2
d_gene: .
CDR3nt: TGTGCCAGCAGCTCGGCCTACGAGCAGTACTTC
CDR3aa: CASSSAYEQYF

abundance: few
j_gene: TRBJ1-1
v_gene: TRBV5-1
d_gene: .
CDR3nt: TGCGCCAGCAGCTTGGGCCGGGGTGGGGCTTTCTTT
CDR3aa: CASSLGRGGAFF

abundance: .
j_gene: TRBJ1-3
v_gene: TRBV30
d_gene: .
CDR3nt: TGTGCCTGGAGTGAAAGTACGGGACATTACTCTGGAAACACCATATATTTT
CDR3aa: CAWSESTGHYSGNTIYF

abundance: .
j_gene: TRBJ2-1
v_gene: TRBV4-3
d_gene: TRBD2
CDR3nt: TGCGCCAGCAGCCGAGCGACCAGCGGGGGGGCTCGGAATGAGCAGTTCTTC
CDR3aa: CASSRATSGGARNEQFF

abundance: once
j_gene: TRBJ1-2
v_gene: TRBV19
d_gene: .
CDR3nt: TGTGCCAGTAGTATGGCGAGGAGCTATGGCTACACCTTC
CDR3aa: CASSMARSYGYTF

abundance: .
j_gene: TRBJ2-7
v_gene: TRBV9
d_gene: TRBD2
CDR3nt: TGTGCCAGCAGCGTAGATAGCGGGGCCTCCTACGAGCAGTACTTC
CDR3aa: CASSVDSGASYEQYF

abundance: .
j_gene: TRBJ2-2
v_gene: TRBV11-2
d_gene: .
CDR3nt: TGTGCCAGCAGCCACGAAGGGAACACCGGGGAGCTGTTTTTT
CDR3aa: CASSHEGNTGELFF

abundance: .
j_gene: TRBJ2-1
v_gene: TRBV5-4
d_gene: TRBD2
CDR3nt: TGTGCCAGCAGCTTGGTTGGGGGGGGATTTTCAAGGAATGAGCAGTTCTTC
CDR3aa: CASSLVGGGFSRNEQFF

abundance: .
j_gene: TRBJ1-5
v_gene: TRBV7-9
d_gene: .
CDR3nt: TGTGCCAGCAGACAGGACTATCAGCCCCAGCATTTT
CDR3aa: CASRQDYQPQHF

abundance: .
j_gene: TRBJ1-5
v_gene: TRBV2
d_gene: .
CDR3nt: TGTGCCAGCAGTGAAGAACAGAATAGCAATCAGCCCCAGCATTTT
CDR3aa: CASSEEQNSNQPQHF

abundance: .
j_gene: TRBJ2-3
v_gene: TRBV7-3
d_gene: TRBD1
CDR3nt: TGTGCCAGCAGCGACGGCAGGGGGCTCGGAGGTACGCAGTATTTT
CDR3aa: CASSDGRGLGGTQYF

abundance: .
j_gene: TRBJ1-6
v_gene: TRBV5-1
d_gene: TRBD1
CDR3nt: TGCGCCAGCAGCGCCGACAGGGTTGGTTCACCCCTCCACTTT
CDR3aa: CASSADRVGSPLHF

abundance: .
j_gene: TRBJ1-1
v_gene: TRBV7-6
d_gene: TRBD1
CDR3nt: TGTGCCAGCAGCACTGACAGGGGGGGCACTGAAGCTTTCTTT
CDR3aa: CASSTDRGGTEAFF

abundance: .
j_gene: TRBJ2-7
v_gene: TRBV27
d_gene: TRBD1
CDR3nt: TGTGCCAGCAGTCCCCCCGGGACAGGGGTGTACGAGCAGTACTTC
CDR3aa: CASSPPGTGVYEQYF

abundance: .
j_gene: TRBJ1-1
v_gene: TRBV18
d_gene: .
CDR3nt: TGTGCCAGCTCATCCTCCCGCCTGCTAGACACTGAAGCTTTCTTT
CDR3aa: CASSSSRLLDTEAFF

abundance: .
j_gene: TRBJ2-5
v_gene: TRBV6-1
d_gene: .
CDR3nt: TGTGCCAGCAGGGGGAAGGGGGGTGAAGAGACCCAGTACTTC
CDR3aa: CASRGKGGEETQYF

abundance: .
j_gene: TRBJ2-1
v_gene: TRBV18
d_gene: .
CDR3nt: TGTGCCAGCTCAACAGGGCAGGAGCAGTTCTTC
CDR3aa: CASSTGQEQFF

abundance: .
j_gene: TRBJ2-3
v_gene: TRBV6-5
d_gene: TRBD1
CDR3nt: TGTGCCAGCAGACCGGGACAGAGTATCACAGATACGCAGTATTTT
CDR3aa: CASRPGQSITDTQYF

abundance: .
j_gene: TRBJ2-6
v_gene: TRBV5-1
d_gene: .
CDR3nt: TGCGCCAGCAGCTTGGAGCTGGGGGGAAGAAGCGGATCTGGGGCCAACGTCCTGACTTTC
CDR3aa: CASSLELGGRSGSGANVLTF

abundance: .
j_gene: TRBJ2-5
v_gene: TRBV5-4
d_gene: TRBD2
CDR3nt: TGTGCCAGCAGCCCGGGGGGGATCCAAGAGACCCAGTACTTC
CDR3aa: CASSPGGIQETQYF

abundance: .
j_gene: TRBJ1-2
v_gene: TRBV18
d_gene: TRBD1
CDR3nt: TGTGCCAGCTCCCCCGACAGGGAGCGGGGCTACACCTTC
CDR3aa: CASSPDRERGYTF

abundance: .
j_gene: TRBJ1-1
v_gene: TRBV9
d_gene: .
CDR3nt: TGTGCCAGCAGCGTAGAGGGAAACACTGAAGCTTTCTTT
CDR3aa: CASSVEGNTEAFF

abundance: .
j_gene: TRBJ1-1
v_gene: TRBV5-1
d_gene: .
CDR3nt: TGCGCCAGCAGCACCTGGGGCCTCAGCACTGAAGCTTTCTTT
CDR3aa: CASSTWGLSTEAFF

abundance: .
j_gene: TRBJ1-1
v_gene: TRBV29-1
d_gene: .
CDR3nt: TGCAGCGCGAATGCGGGCTGGGTTCCTGAAGCTTTCTTT
CDR3aa: CSANAGWVPEAFF

abundance: .
j_gene: TRBJ1-2
v_gene: TRBV10-3
d_gene: TRBD1
CDR3nt: TGTGCCATCAGTGAGTACGCGGGGGAACCACAGGGGAGAGCTAACTATGGCTACACCTTC
CDR3aa: CAISEYAGEPQGRANYGYTF

abundance: .
j_gene: TRBJ2-4
v_gene: TRBV30
d_gene: .
CDR3nt: TGTGCCTGGAGTCCTAACGGGGGAACCAAAAACATTCAGTACTTC
CDR3aa: CAWSPNGGTKNIQYF

abundance: .
j_gene: TRBJ2-5
v_gene: TRBV10-2
d_gene: TRBD1
CDR3nt: TGCGCCAGCATAAAGGGACAGACCCAAGAGACCCAGTACTTC
CDR3aa: CASIKGQTQETQYF

abundance: .
j_gene: TRBJ2-3
v_gene: TRBV19
d_gene: .
CDR3nt: TGTGCCAGTAGGGACGCCGAACGACGGGGAGATACGCAGTATTTT
CDR3aa: CASRDAERRGDTQYF

abundance: .
j_gene: TRBJ2-7
v_gene: TRBV27
d_gene: TRBD2
CDR3nt: TGTGCCAGCAGTCCACTAGCGGGGGGCTACGAGCAGTACTTC
CDR3aa: CASSPLAGGYEQYF

abundance: few
j_gene: TRBJ2-1
v_gene: TRBV27
d_gene: TRBD1
CDR3nt: TGTGCCAGCAGTTTTGCCCTTAGGACAGGGCAGTTCTTC
CDR3aa: CASSFALRTGQFF

abundance: .
j_gene: TRBJ1-1
v_gene: TRBV7-9
d_gene: .
CDR3nt: TGTGCCAGCACCAATAATGATGGAGGAGAAGCTTTCTTT
CDR3aa: CASTNNDGGEAFF

abundance: .
j_gene: TRBJ1-4
v_gene: TRBV6-6
d_gene: .
CDR3nt: TGTGCCAGCAGCCTCCGGGACGGCGAAAAACTGTTTTTT
CDR3aa: CASSLRDGEKLFF

abundance: .
j_gene: TRBJ2-3
v_gene: TRBV14
d_gene: TRBD1
CDR3nt: TGTGCCAGCAGCCAGGGACAGGGCACAGATACGCAGTATTTT
CDR3aa: CASSQGQGTDTQYF

abundance: .
j_gene: TRBJ1-1
v_gene: TRBV5-4
d_gene: .
CDR3nt: TGTGCCAGCAGCGGGGAGGGTGAAGCTTTCTTT
CDR3aa: CASSGEGEAFF

abundance: many
j_gene: TRBJ1-2
v_gene: TRBV19
d_gene: TRBD1
CDR3nt: TGTGCCAGTAGTATATGGACAGGGCTTGGCTACACCTTC
CDR3aa: CASSIWTGLGYTF

abundance: .
j_gene: TRBJ1-1
v_gene: TRBV11-2
d_gene: .
CDR3nt: TGTGCCAGCAGCTTAGATTTGGGTTTTGAAGCTTTCTTT
CDR3aa: CASSLDLGFEAFF

abundance: .
j_gene: TRBJ2-1
v_gene: TRBV7-9
d_gene: .
CDR3nt: TGTGCCAGCAGCAAGGGTGTAACCTACAATGAGCAGTTCTTC
CDR3aa: CASSKGVTYNEQFF

abundance: .
j_gene: TRBJ1-5
v_gene: TRBV27
d_gene: TRBD1
CDR3nt: TGTGCCAGCAGTGCCGGGACAGGGTATCAGCCCCAGCATTTT
CDR3aa: CASSAGTGYQPQHF

abundance: .
j_gene: TRBJ1-1
v_gene: TRBV5-1
d_gene: TRBD1
CDR3nt: TGCGCCAGCAGCTTTCAGGGGGGCATGAACACTGAAGCTTTCTTT
CDR3aa: CASSFQGGMNTEAFF

abundance: once
j_gene: TRBJ2-3
v_gene: TRBV29-1
d_gene: TRBD1
CDR3nt: TGCAGCGTCTCGGAAGGGGGCATTGGTACAGATACGCAGTATTTT
CDR3aa: CSVSEGGIGTDTQYF

abundance: .
j_gene: TRBJ2-7
v_gene: TRBV6-5
d_gene: .
CDR3nt: TGTGCCAGCAGTTACGGAGGGGCTAACGAGCAGTACTTC
CDR3aa: CASSYGGANEQYF

abundance: .
j_gene: TRBJ2-7
v_gene: TRBV7-2
d_gene: .
CDR3nt: TGTGCCAGCAGCTGGCTCGGGGACTCCTACGAGCAGTACTTC
CDR3aa: CASSWLGDSYEQYF

abundance: .
j_gene: TRBJ1-5
v_gene: TRBV7-2
d_gene: .
CDR3nt: TGTGCCAGCGGAACGGCGTTGGGTAGCAATCAGCCCCAGCATTTT
CDR3aa: CASGTALGSNQPQHF

abundance: .
j_gene: TRBJ2-5
v_gene: TRBV7-2
d_gene: TRBD2
CDR3nt: TGTGCCAGCAGCTTTCAGCGGGGGACCCAAGAGACCCAGTACTTC
CDR3aa: CASSFQRGTQETQYF

abundance: .
j_gene: TRBJ2-2
v_gene: TRBV5-6
d_gene: TRBD1
CDR3nt: TGTGCCAGCAGCTTCACCGGGACAGGGAACATCGGGGAGCTGTTTTTT
CDR3aa: CASSFTGTGNIGELFF

abundance: .
j_gene: TRBJ1-5
v_gene: TRBV5-6
d_gene: .
CDR3nt: TGTGCCAGCAGCTTGGGGAATCAGCCCCAGCATTTT
CDR3aa: CASSLGNQPQHF

abundance: once
j_gene: TRBJ1-5
v_gene: TRBV25-1
d_gene: TRBD1
CDR3nt: TGTGCCAGCAGTGAAGGGGGACAGAGCAATCAGCCCCAGCATTTT
CDR3aa: CASSEGGQSNQPQHF

abundance: few
j_gene: TRBJ1-1
v_gene: TRBV5-6
d_gene: .
CDR3nt: TGTGCCAGCAGCATCATGAACACTGAAGCTTTCTTT
CDR3aa: CASSIMNTEAFF

abundance: few
j_gene: TRBJ1-5
v_gene: TRBV27
d_gene: .
CDR3nt: TGTGCCAGCAGTTTAAACAGCTATCAGCCCCAGCATTTT
CDR3aa: CASSLNSYQPQHF

abundance: .
j_gene: TRBJ1-5
v_gene: TRBV6-6
d_gene: .
CDR3nt: TGTGCCAGTTCTGACACGTTGAAGCCCCAGCATTTT
CDR3aa: CASSDTLKPQHF

abundance: few
j_gene: TRBJ2-3
v_gene: TRBV6-1
d_gene: TRBD1
CDR3nt: TGTGCCAGCAGGCTAGACAGGGGGACAGATACGCAGTATTTT
CDR3aa: CASRLDRGTDTQYF

abundance: .
j_gene: TRBJ1-4
v_gene: TRBV7-2
d_gene: TRBD1
CDR3nt: TGTGCCAGCAGCTATCGGACAGGGGAAGGTGAAAAACTGTTTTTT
CDR3aa: CASSYRTGEGEKLFF

abundance: .
j_gene: TRBJ2-7
v_gene: TRBV2
d_gene: TRBD1
CDR3nt: TGTGCCAGCAGTCCGGACAGGGGGCTCTACGAGCAGTACTTC
CDR3aa: CASSPDRGLYEQYF

abundance: .
j_gene: TRBJ2-2
v_gene: TRBV10-1
d_gene: .
CDR3nt: TGCGCCAGCAGTGAAGGAGGGACAGTGAATACCGGGGAGCTGTTTTTT
CDR3aa: CASSEGGTVNTGELFF